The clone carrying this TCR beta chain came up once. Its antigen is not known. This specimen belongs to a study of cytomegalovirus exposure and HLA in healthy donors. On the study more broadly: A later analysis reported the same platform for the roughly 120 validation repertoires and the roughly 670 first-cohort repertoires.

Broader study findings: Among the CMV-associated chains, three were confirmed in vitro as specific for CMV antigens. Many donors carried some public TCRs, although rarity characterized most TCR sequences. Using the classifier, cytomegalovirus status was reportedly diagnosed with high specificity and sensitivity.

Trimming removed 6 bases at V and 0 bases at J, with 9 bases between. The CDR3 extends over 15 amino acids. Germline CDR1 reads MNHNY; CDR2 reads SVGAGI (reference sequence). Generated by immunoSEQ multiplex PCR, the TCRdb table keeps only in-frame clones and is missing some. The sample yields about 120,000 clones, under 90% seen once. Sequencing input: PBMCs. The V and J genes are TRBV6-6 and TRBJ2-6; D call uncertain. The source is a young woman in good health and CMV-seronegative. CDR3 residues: CASRRVSSGANVLTF. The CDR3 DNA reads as TGTGCCAGCAGGAGAGTAAGCTCTGGGGCCAACGTCCTGACTTTC.